The 18 T cell receptor beta chains below come from one sample, sequenced in a study of STAT5B mutations in CD4+ large granular lymphocyte leukemia. Profiled with immunoSEQ multiplex PCR; TCRdb holds only in-frame clones, not every one. The data show roughly 32,000 clones, approximately 80% seen once. Material for sequencing was CD4+ T cells from blood buffy coats. These receptors were obtained from a human donor in good health.

This clone has only a few counts. The V gene is TRBV7-3, the J gene TRBJ2-2, with TRBD1 matching 8 bases. The J segment lost 6 bases and the V segment lost 1 base, leaving 7 bases of the junction unmatched. Germline CDR1 and CDR2: SGHTA and FQGTGA. The CDR3 length is 16 residues. The CDR3 coding sequence is TGTGCCAGCAGCTTAATGCCAGGGGGCAATGCCGGGGAGCTGTTTTTT. Translated, it gives CASSLMPGGNAGELFF. Drawing the rest from reference TRBV7-3 and TRBJ2-2, the complete variable domain is GAGVSQTPSNKVTEKGKYVELRCDPISGHTALYWYRQSLGQGPEFLIYFQGTGAADDSGLPNDRFFAVRPEGSVSTLKIQRTERGDSAVYLCASSLMPGGNAGELFFGEGSRLTVL.

The chain couples TRBV5-6 to TRBJ2-1; D not certain. CDR1 is SGHDT, CDR2 YYEEEE, per germline. This CDR3 is built from 12 residues. The V end was cut by 1 base, the J end by 8 bases, with 7 bases between. The CDR3 DNA sequence: TGTGCCAGCAGCTTGACGAGGCATGAGCAGTTCTTC. Translating gives CASSLTRHEQFF.

V is TRBV10-2 and J is TRBJ1-1; D is unresolved. In germline, CDR1 is WSHSY, CDR2 SAAADI. Trimming left V 6 bases short and J 0 bases short, with 14 bases between. The CDR3 is made up of 15 amino acids. For the CDR3, the DNA is TGCGCCAGCAGCCGAGCGGCAGCCATGAACACTGAAGCTTTCTTT. This gives the protein CASSRAAAMNTEAFF.

This clone showed up just a few times. The chain links TRBV2 to TRBJ1-5; weak D call: TRBD1 (5 bases). Trimming left V 7 bases short and J 5 bases short, with 12 bases between. This CDR3 region has 13 residues. CDR1 SNHLY and CDR2 FYNNEI come from the germline V gene. CDR3 sequence reads: CASTRGGDQPQHF. DNA of the CDR3: TGTGCCAGCACTCGGGGCGGTGATCAGCCCCAGCATTTT.

V usage is TRBV28 and J usage is TRBJ1-2; perhaps TRBD1 as D (5 bases). This CDR3 spans 13 amino acids. V lost 6 bases to trimming and J lost 7 bases, with 15 bases between them. CDR1 is MDHEN, CDR2 SYDVKM, per germline. The CDR3 region has the DNA TGTGCCAGCAGACCTACAGGATGGGGTGGCTACACCTTC. As protein: CASRPTGWGGYTF.

This clone was seen a few times. CDR3 in amino acids: CASSDRTRQDGYTF. DNA of the CDR3: TGTGCCAGCAGTGATAGGACACGTCAGGATGGCTACACCTTC. The rearrangement links TRBV2 to TRBJ1-2; D possibly corresponds to TRBD1 (5 bases). The germline gives CDR1 SNHLY, CDR2 FYNNEI. Trimming stripped 3 bases from V and 6 bases from J, with 14 bases between. The CDR3 has 14 amino acids. The variable domain in full, completed from reference TRBV2 and TRBJ1-2, reads EPEVTQTPSHQVTQMGQEVILRCVPISNHLYFYWYRQILGQKVEFLVSFYNNEISEKSEIFDDQFSVERPDGSNFTLKIRSTKLEDSAMYFCASSDRTRQDGYTFGSGTRLTVV.

This rearrangement joins TRBV30 to TRBJ2-4; a possible D gene is TRBD1 (5 bases). This CDR3 has 17 residues. The V end was cut by 1 base, the J end by 0 bases, with 16 bases between. Germline CDR1 is GTSNPN and CDR2 is SVGIG (reference sequence). CDR3 sequence: CAWSASRTRVAKNIQYF. In nucleotides, the CDR3 is TGTGCCTGGAGTGCCTCCCGGACCAGGGTAGCCAAAAACATTCAGTACTTC.

The chain carries TRBV7-6 and TRBJ2-3, with TRBD2 matching over 10 bases. The CDR3 covers 16 residues. Per the germline V gene, CDR1 is SGHVS and CDR2 is FNYEAQ. V lost 5 bases, J lost 4 bases, and 9 bases stayed unmatched. The CDR3 DNA is TGTGCCAGCAGCCTCAGCGGGGGGGCGAGGGCAGATACGCAGTATTTT. Translated, it gives CASSLSGGARADTQYF.

The chain carries TRBV19 and TRBJ1-5, with D perhaps TRBD1 (5 bases). This CDR3 comprises 12 residues. Germline V gene data show CDR1 as LNHDA and CDR2 as SQIVND (reference sequence). Between the trimmed V and J ends, which lost 10 bases and 5 bases, there was a span of 12 bases. DNA of the CDR3: TGTGCCACAAGGGGATCCTATCAGCCCCAGCATTTT. Protein product: CATRGSYQPQHF. The full variable domain, completed using reference TRBV19 and TRBJ1-5, is DGGITQSPKYLFRKEGQNVTLSCEQNLNHDAMYWYRQDPGQGLRLIYYSQIVNDFQKGDIAEGYSVSREKKESFPLTVTSAQKNPTAFYLCATRGSYQPQHFGDGTRLSIL.

This clone has just a few counts. This chain joins TRBV29-1 and TRBJ2-7; D remains unclear. Germline CDR1 is SQVTM and CDR2 is ANQGSEA. CDR3 size: 12 residues. The V gene lost 6 bases and the J gene lost 0 bases, with 9 bases spanning the gap. CDR3 bases: TGCAGCGTAAGACTGGGCTCCTACGAGCAGTACTTC. The encoded protein is CSVRLGSYEQYF.

The chain joins TRBV11-3 to TRBJ2-5, with 7 positions matching TRBD2. Germline V gene sequence: CDR1 SGHNT, CDR2 YENEEA. With 4 bases clipped from V and 5 bases from J, the junction kept 10 bases outside the gene matches. This CDR3 region has 15 residues. CDR3 in amino acids: CASSSLRGGKETQYF. CDR3 in DNA: TGTGCCAGCAGCTCCCTCCGGGGAGGGAAGGAGACCCAGTACTTC.

The V and J genes are TRBV30 and TRBJ2-7; 8 positions agree with TRBD1. J gave up 4 bases and V 2 bases, and 19 bases lay outside the gene matches. The CDR3 covers 18 residues. In germline, CDR1 is GTSNPN, CDR2 SVGIG (reference sequence). CDR3 bases: TGTGCCTGGAGTCCCCAGACACGGACAGGGACGGTTGGGTACGAGCAGTACTTC. Translation: CAWSPQTRTGTVGYEQYF. The whole variable domain, remainder taken from reference TRBV30 and TRBJ2-7, is SQTIHQWPATLVQPVGSPLSLECTVEGTSNPNLYWYRQAAGRGLQLLFYSVGIGQISSEVPQNLSASRPQDRQFILSSKKLLLSDSGFYLCAWSPQTRTGTVGYEQYFGPGTRLTVT.

The chain recombines TRBV5-4 with TRBJ2-5; D remains unclear. Trimming took 0 bases from V and 4 from J, leaving 10 bases between them. The CDR3 contains 14 residues. Germline CDR1 reads SGHNT; CDR2 reads YYREEE (reference sequence). CDR3 sequence: CASSLAGDPETQYF. The CDR3 DNA reads TGTGCCAGCAGCTTGGCCGGCGACCCAGAGACCCAGTACTTC.

The V and J genes are TRBV29-1 and TRBJ1-2, with 8 bases lining up with TRBD1. V was clipped by 6 bases and J by 0 bases; unmatched bases: 6. The CDR3 is 14 amino acids. CDR1 and CDR2 from the germline V gene are SQVTM and ANQGSEA. The CDR3, as DNA: TGCAGCGTGGGACAGGCCACAGCTAACTATGGCTACACCTTC. Residues: CSVGQATANYGYTF.

This sequence joins TRBV5-1 and TRBJ2-3, with D perhaps TRBD1 (7 bases). The CDR3 spans 15 residues. Germline values: CDR1 SGHRS, CDR2 YFSETQ. Trimming shortened V by 1 base and J by 1 base, and 10 bases separated the two germline ends. CDR3 in amino acids: CASSLQGEGTDTQYF. In DNA form, the CDR3 reads TGCGCCAGCAGCTTGCAGGGGGAGGGCACAGATACGCAGTATTTT.

The chain is built from TRBV6-4 and TRBJ2-1; 10 nucleotides match TRBD1. From germline, CDR1 is MRHNA and CDR2 SNTAGT. The length of the CDR3 is 14 residues. J lost 5 bases, V lost 8 bases, and 6 bases had no gene match. The DNA of the CDR3 is TGTGCCAGCTCCCCGGGACAGGGGAACAATGAGCAGTTCTTC. Translation: CASSPGQGNNEQFF.

The chain carries TRBV5-1 and TRBJ2-2; tentatively, D is TRBD2 (6 bases). Trimming removed 6 bases from V and 6 bases from J, with 12 bases in between. This CDR3 region has 13 residues. CDR1 is SGHRS and CDR2 is YFSETQ in the germline V gene. Here the CDR3 reads CASTEPGAGELFF. Here the CDR3 DNA reads TGCGCCAGCACGGAACCGGGGGCCGGGGAGCTGTTTTTT.

The chain has TRBV11-2 and TRBJ1-2, with D perhaps matching TRBD1 (6 bases). With 3 bases removed from V and 8 bases from J, the gap between germline ends came to 25 bases. The CDR3 consists of 17 residues. Germline V gene lookup returns CDR1 SGHAT and CDR2 FQNNGV. CDR3 DNA: TGTGCCAGCAGCTTTGCCGCCCGAGGATCAGGGGCGCGCGGCTACACCTTC. It is translated as CASSFAARGSGARGYTF.